The present T cell receptor (beta chain) was sequenced within a study of graft-versus-host responses after intestinal transplantation. Assay used: immunoSEQ multiplex PCR; TCRdb lists only in-frame clones, some missing. The sample has 90,000 to 100,000 clones, about 83% seen once. The CDR3 has 15 amino acids. V lost 6 bases and J lost 0, with 13 bases in between. Germline CDR1 reads SGHDT; CDR2 reads YYEEEE. The chain couples TRBV5-6 to TRBJ1-3; D is ambiguous. Sequenced material: PBMCs, taken 255 days after intestinal transplant. This sequence originates from a human patient who received an intestinal transplant, so some T cells may come from the graft donor. The DNA for the CDR3 is TGTGCCAGCACCCCCTGGGAGGGCTCTGGAAACACCATATATTTT. Protein product: CASTPWEGSGNTIYF.